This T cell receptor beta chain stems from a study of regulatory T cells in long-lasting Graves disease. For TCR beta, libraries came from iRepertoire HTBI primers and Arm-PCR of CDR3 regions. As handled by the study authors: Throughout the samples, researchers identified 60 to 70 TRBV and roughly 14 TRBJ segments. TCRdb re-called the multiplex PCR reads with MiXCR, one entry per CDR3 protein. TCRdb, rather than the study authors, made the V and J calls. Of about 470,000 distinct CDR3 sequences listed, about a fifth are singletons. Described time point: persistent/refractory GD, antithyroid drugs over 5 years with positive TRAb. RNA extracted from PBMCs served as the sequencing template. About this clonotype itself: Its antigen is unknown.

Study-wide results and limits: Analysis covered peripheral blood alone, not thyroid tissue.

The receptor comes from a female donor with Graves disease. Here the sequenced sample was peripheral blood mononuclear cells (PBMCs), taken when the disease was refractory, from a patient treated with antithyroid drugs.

CDR3 in amino acids: CASSLVTSGSFNEQFF. The CDR3 region has the DNA TGTGCCAGCAGCTTGGTGACTAGCGGGAGTTTTAATGAGCAGTTCTTC. V and J are TRBV5-4 and TRBJ2-1, with 12 bases fitting TRBD2. After removal of 0 bases from V and 7 bases from J, the junction contained 5 bases not matched to a gene. This CDR3 contains 16 residues. Germline CDR1 SGHNT, CDR2 YYREEE (reference sequence).